This TCR beta chain emerged from a study of blood T cell repertoires in COVID-19. The wider study: COVID-19 samples, acute and convalescent, were from the United States, Italy and Spain.

Clones were read by immunoSEQ multiplex PCR, and TCRdb kept only the in-frame ones, dropping some. The sample consists of nearly 350,000 clones, 80% to 90% of them appearing once. Germline CDR1 and CDR2: MDHEN and SYDVKM. Trimming removed 8 bases from V and 0 bases from J, with 19 bases in between. The CDR3 consists of 16 residues. The sequencing sample was made of peripheral blood. The TCR originated in a man aged 25-45 years with active or convalescent COVID-19. The chain combines TRBV28 with TRBJ1-2, with a weak D call TRBD1 (6 bases). The CDR3 sequence: CASAASGQTANYGYTF. CDR3 DNA sequence: TGTGCCAGCGCCGCGTCTGGACAGACAGCTAACTATGGCTACACCTTC.